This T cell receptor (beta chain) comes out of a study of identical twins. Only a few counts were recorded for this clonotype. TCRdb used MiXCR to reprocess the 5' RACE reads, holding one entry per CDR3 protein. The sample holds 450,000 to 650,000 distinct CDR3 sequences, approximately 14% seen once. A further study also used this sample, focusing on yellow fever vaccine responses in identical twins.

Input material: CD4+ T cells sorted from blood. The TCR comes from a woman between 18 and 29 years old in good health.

Here the CDR3 DNA reads TGTGCCAGCAGCTCGCCCCGGGACAGACAAGAGACCCAGTACTTC. Translated, it gives CASSSPRDRQETQYF. V usage is TRBV7-3 and J usage is TRBJ2-5, with 7 bases identical to TRBD1. With V trimmed by 4 bases and J by 2 bases, 7 bases remained unmatched. The CDR3 runs 15 residues. Germline V gives CDR1 SGHTA, CDR2 FQGTGA.